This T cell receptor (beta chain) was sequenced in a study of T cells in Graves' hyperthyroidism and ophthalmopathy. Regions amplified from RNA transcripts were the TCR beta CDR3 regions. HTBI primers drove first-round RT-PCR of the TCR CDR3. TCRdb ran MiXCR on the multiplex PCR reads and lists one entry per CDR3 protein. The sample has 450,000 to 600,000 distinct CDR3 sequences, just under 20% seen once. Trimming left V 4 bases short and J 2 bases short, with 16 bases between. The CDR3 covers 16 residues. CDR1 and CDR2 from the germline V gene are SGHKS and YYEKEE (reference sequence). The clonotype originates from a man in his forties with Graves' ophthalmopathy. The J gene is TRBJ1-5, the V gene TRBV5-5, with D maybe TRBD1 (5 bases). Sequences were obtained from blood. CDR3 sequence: CASSPGTFIGNQPQHF. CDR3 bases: TGTGCCAGCAGCCCCGGGACGTTTATTGGCAATCAGCCCCAGCATTTT.